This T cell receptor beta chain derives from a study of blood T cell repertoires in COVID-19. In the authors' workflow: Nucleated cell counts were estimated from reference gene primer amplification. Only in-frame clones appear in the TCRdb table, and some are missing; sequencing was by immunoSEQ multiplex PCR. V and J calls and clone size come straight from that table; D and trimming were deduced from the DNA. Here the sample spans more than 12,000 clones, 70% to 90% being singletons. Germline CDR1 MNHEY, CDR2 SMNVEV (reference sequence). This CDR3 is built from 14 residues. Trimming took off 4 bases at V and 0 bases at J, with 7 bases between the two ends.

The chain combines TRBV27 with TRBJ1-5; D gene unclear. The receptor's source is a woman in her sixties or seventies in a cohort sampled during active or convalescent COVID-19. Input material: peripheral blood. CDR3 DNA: TGTGCCAGCAGTTCCCGGTATAGCAATCAGCCCCAGCATTTT. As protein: CASSSRYSNQPQHF.